The 23 T cell receptor beta chains reported below all come from one sample, sequenced in a study of blood T cells in healthy people across ages. Primers used in a second PCR of about 6 to 12 cycles were a sample-barcoded 5' primer and a J-beta primer mix. One entry per CDR3 protein results from TCRdb running MiXCR on the 5' RACE reads. Of around 1,500,000 distinct CDR3 sequences listed, approximately 28% were seen once; the top ten hold about 7.7%. Specimen: blood. Every receptor here comes from a young woman in good health.

This clonotype was counted between two and nine times. The rearrangement links TRBV6-6 to TRBJ2-3; D may be TRBD1 or TRBD2 (6 bases each). The V gene lost 2 bases and the J gene lost 5 bases, with 17 bases spanning the gap. This CDR3 is built from 16 residues. Per germline, CDR1 MNHNY and CDR2 SVGAGI (reference sequence). The DNA for the CDR3 is TGTGCCAGCAGTTACGGTGAGGGGGGCATTGGAGATACGCAGTATTTT. The encoded protein is CASSYGEGGIGDTQYF.

The chain's CDR3 is CSARDWATGEPDTQYF. The DNA of the CDR3 is TGCAGTGCTAGAGATTGGGCTACGGGAGAACCAGATACGCAGTATTTT. The J gene is TRBJ2-3, the V gene TRBV20-1; the D gene is possibly TRBD2 (6 bases). The CDR3 has 16 amino acids. Per germline, CDR1 DFQATT and CDR2 SNEGSKA (reference sequence). V was trimmed by 0 bases and J by 4 bases, leaving 17 bases between them.

This clonotype occurred a few times. This chain joins TRBV20-1 and TRBJ1-2; 7 nucleotides align to TRBD1. Looked up from germline, CDR1 is DFQATT and CDR2 is SNEGSKA (reference sequence). The CDR3 is 15 amino acids. Trimming took 3 bases from V and 1 from J; bases not matched to a gene: 8. The chain's CDR3 is CSASSMGQHNYGYTF. The CDR3 bases are TGCAGTGCTAGCTCGATGGGACAGCATAACTATGGCTACACCTTC.

Concerning this clonotype itself: Since a much larger clone is just one base distant, this may be a read error. This chain connects TRBV2 to TRBJ2-1; TRBD2 is a possible D gene (5 bases). Germline CDR1 SNHLY, CDR2 FYNNEI. V was cut by 5 bases and J by 13 bases, with 21 bases left in between. The CDR3 is 14 residues long. Written as DNA, the CDR3 is TGTGCCAGCAGTCCCCACCTAGCAGAAGAGACCCAGTTCTTC. Protein sequence: CASSPHLAEETQFF.

This clonotype turned up a few times. Germline is not matched at one junction end, which may reflect a read error. The chain links TRBV7-2 to TRBJ2-5; the D gene is possibly TRBD2 (6 bases). The CDR3 is 13 amino acids. Per the germline V gene, CDR1 is SGHTA and CDR2 is FQGNSA. The CDR3 here is CVSSNGGSETQYF. The CDR3 DNA reads TGTGTCAGCAGCAACGGGGGATCAGAGACCCAGTACTTC.

This clonotype was picked up a small number of times. The chain joins TRBV30 to TRBJ2-3; the D is unclear. Germline-derived CDR1 and CDR2 are GTSNPN and SVGIG (reference sequence). This CDR3 spans 11 amino acids. With 7 bases removed from V and 5 bases from J, the gap between germline ends came to 10 bases. CDR3 loop: CASKRRDTQYF. In DNA, the CDR3 is TGTGCCTCTAAGAGGAGAGATACGCAGTATTTT.

This clonotype has a handful of counts. The V gene is TRBV29-1, the J gene TRBJ1-1, with a possible D match to TRBD1 (5 bases). The CDR3 has 10 residues. With 5 bases removed from V and 8 bases from J, the gap between germline ends came to 9 bases. Looked up from germline, CDR1 is SQVTM and CDR2 is ANQGSEA. In DNA, the CDR3 is TGCAGCGTTTTGGGGGTGGAAGCTTTCTTT. Translating it yields CSVLGVEAFF.

This clonotype was picked up a small number of times. The chain uses TRBV2 and TRBJ1-2; TRBD1 agrees at 8 bases. The J segment lost 10 bases and the V segment lost 9 bases, leaving 10 bases of the junction unmatched. Per germline, CDR1 SNHLY and CDR2 FYNNEI. There are 12 residues in the CDR3. CDR3 coding DNA: TGTGCCAGGGTCAAGCAGGGGGCATACTACACCTTC. Translating it yields CARVKQGAYYTF.

The V gene is TRBV7-2, the J gene TRBJ1-2; tentative D call: TRBD1 (6 bases). Trimming removed 5 bases at V and 6 bases at J, with 16 bases between. The CDR3 sequence is 14 residues long. Germline CDR1 SGHTA, CDR2 FQGNSA. Here the CDR3 reads CASSLQGLNDGYTF. The CDR3 DNA sequence: TGTGCCAGCAGCCTACAGGGCCTAAACGATGGCTACACCTTC.

Remarks on this clonotype: The CDR3 ends on some other residue instead of the conserved phenylalanine or tryptophan, so this is likely a read error. The rearrangement uses TRBV19 and TRBJ2-1, with TRBD1 matching over 10 bases. V dropped 4 bases and J dropped 3; count of bases not matched to a gene: 3. The CDR3 covers 15 residues. Germline CDR1 is LNHDA and CDR2 is SQIVND (reference sequence). This CDR3 is CASSKGQGDYNEQFC. The CDR3 bases are TGTGCCAGTAGTAAAGGACAGGGGGACTACAATGAGCAGTTCTGC.

This clonotype was detected a few times. The V and J genes are TRBV11-2 and TRBJ1-1; D ambiguous. Germline loops: CDR1 SGHAT, CDR2 FQNNGV. V shed 0 bases and J shed 4 bases, with 9 bases lying between them. The CDR3 contains 14 residues. This chain's CDR3 is CASSLDLWGTEAFF. CDR3 DNA sequence: TGTGCCAGCAGCTTAGATCTTTGGGGCACTGAAGCTTTCTTT.

The V gene is TRBV4-3, the J gene TRBJ1-2, with D possibly TRBD1 on 6 matching bases. The CDR3 has 15 residues. Germline lookup yields CDR1 LGHNA and CDR2 YSLEER. V was clipped by 0 bases and J by 8 bases, with 16 bases between them. In nucleotides, the CDR3 is TGCGCCAGCAGCCAAGATTACAGGGAATATGAGGGCTACACCTTC. Its protein is CASSQDYREYEGYTF.

In its sample, this clonotype was seen a few times. The CDR3 here is CASSGGTSSYGYTF. CDR3 nucleotide sequence: TGCGCCAGCAGCGGGGGGACATCGTCCTATGGCTACACCTTC. The chain is built from TRBV5-1 and TRBJ1-2; perhaps TRBD1 as D (6 bases). The CDR3 loop spans 14 amino acids. Trimming pared 4 bases from V and 4 bases from J, leaving 14 bases between. The V gene's germline CDR1 is SGHRS and CDR2 YFSETQ.

The chain is built from TRBV28 and TRBJ2-7, with D hard to call. Germline CDR1 is MDHEN and CDR2 is SYDVKM. CDR3 length: 13 residues. Trimming pared 6 bases from V and 6 bases from J, leaving 15 bases between. Written as DNA, the CDR3 is TGTGCCAGCAGGTTAGCTGCCCCAGTCGAGCAGTACTTC. This codes for CASRLAAPVEQYF.

The count of this clonotype is one. The chain has TRBV7-7 and TRBJ2-7; 10 bases fit TRBD2. This CDR3 is built from 15 residues. Germline values: CDR1 SSHAT, CDR2 FNYEAQ (reference sequence). Trimming removed 9 bases from V and 3 bases from J; junction bases left unmatched: 11. Here the CDR3 DNA reads TGTGCCAGTAGCGAGGGACTAGCGAGGCGCTACGAGCAGTACTTC. Translation: CASSEGLARRYEQYF.

This chain connects TRBV20-1 to TRBJ2-5; 13 bases line up with TRBD2. This CDR3 region has 15 residues. The trim removed 6 bases at V and 5 bases at J, leaving 9 bases unmatched. From germline, CDR1 is DFQATT and CDR2 SNEGSKA (reference sequence). CDR3 sequence: CSAPGLAGIMETQYF. For the CDR3, the DNA is TGCAGTGCCCCGGGACTAGCGGGGATCATGGAGACCCAGTACTTC.

The chain couples TRBV6-6 to TRBJ1-2, with D possibly matching TRBD1 (5 bases). CDR1 is MNHNY and CDR2 is SVGAGI in the germline V gene (reference sequence). V was clipped by 9 bases and J by 8 bases, with 13 bases between them. CDR3 length: 11 residues. This CDR3 reads CASGRGNGYTF. CDR3 sequence (DNA): TGTGCCAGTGGACGGGGGAACGGCTACACCTTC.

This chain connects TRBV29-1 to TRBJ2-3; TRBD1 matches at 8 bases. Unmatched junction bases numbered 4, after V lost 4 bases and J lost 4 bases. The germline CDR1 and CDR2 sequences are SQVTM and ANQGSEA. The CDR3 is 13 amino acids. CDR3 protein: CSVAGRGPDTQYF. CDR3 nucleotide sequence: TGCAGCGTTGCGGGCAGGGGGCCAGATACGCAGTATTTT.

The table lists this clonotype with many counts. This chain joins TRBV7-6 and TRBJ2-5; possibly TRBD2 for D (6 bases). The CDR3 length is 16 residues. Trimming removed 5 bases from V and 3 bases from J, with 19 bases in between. The germline gives CDR1 SGHVS, CDR2 FNYEAQ. Here the CDR3 reads CASSLSNPGGEETQYF. CDR3 nucleotide sequence: TGTGCCAGCAGCCTATCCAACCCCGGGGGTGAAGAGACCCAGTACTTC.

The chain carries TRBV20-1 and TRBJ2-1; 7 bases are a match to TRBD2. V was clipped by 7 bases and J by 4 bases; unmatched bases: 13. This CDR3 has 15 residues. Per the germline V gene, CDR1 is DFQATT and CDR2 is SNEGSKA (reference sequence). The CDR3 DNA reads TGCAGTGTAAAGGGATCCCGGGACTATTACAATGAGCAGTTCTTC. It is translated as CSVKGSRDYYNEQFF.

J is TRBJ2-1 and V is TRBV12-3 or TRBV12-4, with TRBD2 identical over 13 bases. The trim removed 5 bases at V and 2 bases at J, leaving 9 bases unmatched. This CDR3 spans 18 amino acids. The CDR3 region is CASSPRTSGSLTYNEQFF. CDR3 nucleotides: TGTGCCAGCAGTCCCCGGACTAGCGGGAGTCTAACCTACAATGAGCAGTTCTTC.

About this clonotype itself: Relative to the germline gene, one junction end is altered; a read error may explain this. This rearrangement joins TRBV5-5 to TRBJ2-6; the D is unclear. Germline loops: CDR1 SGHKS, CDR2 YYEKEE (reference sequence). The CDR3 sequence is 14 residues long. CDR3 in DNA: TGTGCCAGCAGCTTGGGCGGAGAGGCCAACGACCTGACTTTC. Translated: CASSLGGEANDLTF.

This clonotype was seen a handful of times. The chain couples TRBV20-1 to TRBJ2-1, with D possibly TRBD2 on 6 matching bases. Germline V gives CDR1 DFQATT, CDR2 SNEGSKA (reference sequence). The CDR3 has 14 residues. The V gene lost 0 bases and the J gene lost 6 bases, with 12 bases spanning the gap. CDR3 residues: CSARDLRTINEQFF. The CDR3 region has the DNA TGCAGTGCTAGAGATCTTAGGACTATCAATGAGCAGTTCTTC.